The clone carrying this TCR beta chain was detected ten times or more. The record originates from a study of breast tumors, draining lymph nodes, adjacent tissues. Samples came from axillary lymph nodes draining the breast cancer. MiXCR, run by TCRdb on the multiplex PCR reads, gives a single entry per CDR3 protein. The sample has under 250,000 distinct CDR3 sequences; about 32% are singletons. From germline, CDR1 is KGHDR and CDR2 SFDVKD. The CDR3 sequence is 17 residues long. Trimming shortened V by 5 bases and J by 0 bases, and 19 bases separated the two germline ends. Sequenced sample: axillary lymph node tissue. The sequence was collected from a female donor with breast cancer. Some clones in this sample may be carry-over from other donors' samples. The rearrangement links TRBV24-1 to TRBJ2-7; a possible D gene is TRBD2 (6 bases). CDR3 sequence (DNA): TGTGCCACCAGTGCTACGCCCGGGACTGCGAGCTCCTACGAGCAGTACTTC. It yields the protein CATSATPGTASSYEQYF.